The sequence of this T cell receptor (beta chain) was determined in a study of T cells in Graves' hyperthyroidism and ophthalmopathy. Study-wide results and limits: Researchers found most expanded thyroid clonotypes above 0.001 in blood as well.

TCR beta CDR3 region amplification was performed from RNA transcripts. TCR CDR3 regions were first amplified by RT-PCR with HTBI primers. TCRdb re-derived calls from the multiplex PCR reads in MiXCR, one entry per CDR3 protein. Here the sample spans 340,000 or so distinct CDR3 sequences, over 15% being singletons. This clonotype has a count of ten or more. Antigen unknown. This receptor was identified in a woman between 45 and 65 years old with Graves' hyperthyroidism. Sequencing was done on a sample of blood.

CDR3 region: CASTFYPGDTEAFF. The CDR3 coding sequence is TGTGCCAGCACCTTTTATCCGGGGGACACTGAAGCTTTCTTT. This rearrangement joins TRBV6-2 or TRBV6-3 to TRBJ1-1; tentatively, D is TRBD1 (5 bases). The CDR3 consists of 14 residues. Per the germline V gene, CDR1 is MNHEY and CDR2 is SVGEGT. Trimming removed 7 bases from V and 3 bases from J, with 15 bases in between.